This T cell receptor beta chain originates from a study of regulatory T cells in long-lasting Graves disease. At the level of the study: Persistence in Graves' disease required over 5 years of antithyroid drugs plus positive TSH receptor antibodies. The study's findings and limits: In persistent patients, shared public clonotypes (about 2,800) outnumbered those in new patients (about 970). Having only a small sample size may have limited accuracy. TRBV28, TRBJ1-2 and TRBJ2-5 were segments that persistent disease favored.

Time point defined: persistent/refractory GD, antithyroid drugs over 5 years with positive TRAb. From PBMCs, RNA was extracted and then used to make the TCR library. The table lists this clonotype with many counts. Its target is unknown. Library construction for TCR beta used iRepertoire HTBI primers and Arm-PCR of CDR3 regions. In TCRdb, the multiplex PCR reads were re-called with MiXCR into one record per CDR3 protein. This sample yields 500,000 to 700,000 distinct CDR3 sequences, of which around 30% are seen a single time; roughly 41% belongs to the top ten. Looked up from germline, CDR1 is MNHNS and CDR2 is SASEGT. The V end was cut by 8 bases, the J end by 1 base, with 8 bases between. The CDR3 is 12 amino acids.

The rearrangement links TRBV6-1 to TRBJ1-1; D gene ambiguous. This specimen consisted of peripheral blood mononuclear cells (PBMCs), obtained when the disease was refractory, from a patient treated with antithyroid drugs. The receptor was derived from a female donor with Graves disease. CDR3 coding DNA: TGTGCCAGCTATCGACCGAACACTGAAGCTTTCTTT. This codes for CASYRPNTEAFF.